These 12 T cell receptor beta chains were sequenced from one sample in a study of graft-versus-host responses after intestinal transplantation. Some clones are missing from TCRdb's copy, which holds only in-frame ones; the method was immunoSEQ multiplex PCR. This sample has 20,000 to 25,000 clones, with 25% to 35% found just once. Researchers placed approximately 200,000 CFSE-labeled responder cells in culture with approximately 200,000 irradiated, violet-dye-labeled stimulator cells. This specimen consisted of alloreactive CD8+ T cells from a mixed lymphocyte reaction culture, obtained before intestinal transplant. Subset in this sample: CFSE-low proliferating T cells sorted from approximately 6-day pre-transplant mixed lymphocyte reaction (GvH or HvG direction). The receptors here all came from a human patient who received an intestinal transplant.

The rearrangement links TRBV6-5 to TRBJ2-3, with D uncertain. The germline gives CDR1 MNHEY, CDR2 SVGAGI. The CDR3 has 13 residues. V lost 4 bases and J 6 bases, leaving 11 bases between the germline ends. CDR3 region: CASSSGMIDTQYF. The CDR3 bases are TGTGCCAGCAGTTCGGGCATGATTGATACGCAGTATTTT.

In its sample, this clone was seen a few times. The rearrangement uses TRBV7-6 and TRBJ2-3; the D gene is possibly TRBD1 (8 bases). The germline gives CDR1 SGHVS, CDR2 FNYEAQ. The CDR3 extends over 14 amino acids. Trimming stripped 6 bases from V and 4 bases from J, with 14 bases between. CDR3 sequence: CASSPTGGADTQYF. For the CDR3, the DNA is TGTGCCAGCAGTCCAACAGGGGGGGCAGATACGCAGTATTTT.

This clone was picked up one time. The chain uses TRBV29-1 and TRBJ2-3, with 11 bases aligning to TRBD2. The V segment lost 7 bases and the J segment 4 bases; nucleotides outside the gene matches: 7. The CDR3 extends over 14 amino acids. In germline, CDR1 is SQVTM, CDR2 ANQGSEA. Here the CDR3 DNA reads TGCAGCGGGGATACTAGCGGGGGTCCAGATACGCAGTATTTT. Protein sequence: CSGDTSGGPDTQYF.

There are a few counts of this clone. The chain uses TRBV27 and TRBJ2-7; 9 nucleotides match TRBD2. The germline CDR1 and CDR2 sequences are MNHEY and SMNVEV (reference sequence). The CDR3 totals 15 residues. With 2 bases clipped from V and 5 bases from J, the junction kept 7 bases outside the gene matches. As DNA, the CDR3 is TGTGCCAGCAGTTTACGTGCGGGAGGGTTCCACGAGCAGTACTTC. This gives the protein CASSLRAGGFHEQYF.

This clone was counted a few times. This chain connects TRBV27 to TRBJ2-5, with D possibly matching TRBD2 (5 bases). Trimming left V 5 bases short and J 1 base short, with 8 bases between. The germline V gene encodes CDR1 MNHEY and CDR2 SMNVEV (reference sequence). The CDR3 covers 13 residues. The CDR3 DNA reads TGTGCCAGCAGTCTCGGACTCCAAGAGACCCAGTACTTC. This encodes CASSLGLQETQYF.

A single count supports this clone. V gene TRBV14 combines with J gene TRBJ2-3; D is possibly TRBD2 (5 bases). Germline V CDR1 and CDR2: SGHDN, FVKESK. The V gene lost 1 base and the J gene lost 0 bases, with 8 bases spanning the gap. The CDR3 is made up of 15 amino acids. The CDR3 bases are TGTGCCAGCAGCCAAGTGGGCGGGAGCACAGATACGCAGTATTTT. Translated: CASSQVGGSTDTQYF.

This clone was counted a few times. The genes are TRBV7-3 and TRBJ2-5, with TRBD2 identical over 10 bases. Germline CDR1 is SGHTA and CDR2 is FQGTGA. J was trimmed by 0 bases and V by 5 bases; bases with no gene match: 0. The CDR3 runs 14 residues. The CDR3 loop is CASSLAGDQETQYF. CDR3 DNA sequence: TGTGCCAGCAGCCTAGCGGGGGACCAAGAGACCCAGTACTTC.

The chain combines TRBV7-9 with TRBJ1-1; tentative D call: TRBD1 (6 bases). The V and J ends lost 2 bases and 2 bases respectively, with 9 bases between them. The CDR3 is 14 amino acids. CDR1 and CDR2 from the germline V gene are SEHNR and FQNEAQ (reference sequence). CDR3 sequence (DNA): TGTGCCAGCAGCTTACTGGGGGCCAACACTGAAGCTTTCTTT. It translates to CASSLLGANTEAFF. Full variable domain (missing parts from reference TRBV7-9 and TRBJ1-1): DTGVSQNPRHKITKRGQNVTFRCDPISEHNRLYWYRQTLGQGPEFLTYFQNEAQLEKSRLLSDRFSAERPKGSFSTLEIQRTEQGDSAMYLCASSLLGANTEAFFGQGTRLTVV.

The chain links TRBV7-7 to TRBJ2-5; TRBD2 is a possible D gene (6 bases). The CDR3 is made up of 13 amino acids. The germline V gene has CDR1 SSHAT and CDR2 FNYEAQ (reference sequence). Between the trimmed V and J ends, which lost 10 bases and 4 bases, there was a span of 16 bases. CDR3 in amino acids: CATSKRVLETQYF. CDR3 DNA: TGTGCCACCAGTAAGCGGGTGCTAGAGACCCAGTACTTC.

This clone has just a few counts. This rearrangement joins TRBV11-2 to TRBJ2-1, with 13 positions matching TRBD2. This CDR3 comprises 17 residues. V shed 5 bases, J shed 7 bases, and the junction held 11 bases outside the gene matches. Germline V gene sequence: CDR1 SGHAT, CDR2 FQNNGV. Here the CDR3 DNA reads TGTGCCAGCAGCCCGGGGACTAGCGGGATACGATGGAATGAGCAGTTCTTC. Protein: CASSPGTSGIRWNEQFF.

This sequence joins TRBV6-1 and TRBJ2-1, with D possibly being TRBD2 (7 bases). Germline values: CDR1 MNHNS, CDR2 SASEGT. V was pared by 2 bases and J by 9 bases, with 11 bases between. This CDR3 has 13 residues. The CDR3 protein is CASSESGGGEQFF. CDR3 nucleotides: TGTGCCAGCAGTGAATCGGGGGGCGGTGAGCAGTTCTTC.

The V call is TRBV28, the J call TRBJ2-5; D call uncertain. The end of the DNA is better explained by TRBJ2-7, so the J call may be wrong. Per the germline V gene, CDR1 is MDHEN and CDR2 is SYDVKM. The CDR3 runs 13 residues. CDR3 in amino acids: CASSFVGTYEQYF. The CDR3 DNA follows: TGTGCCAGCAGTTTTGTAGGGACCTACGAGCAGTACTTC.